Following are 26 T cell receptor beta chains from one sample sequenced in a study of CD8+ T cells in alopecia areata. Sequencing used cDNA as its template, made by extracting RNA and reverse transcribing it. Clones were sequenced by immunoSEQ multiplex PCR, and TCRdb holds only the in-frame ones, with some missing. The sample records about 140,000 clones, about 85% being singletons. Treatment described: oral pan-JAK inhibitor, 5-10 mg twice daily. The sample here was CD8+ T cells sorted from blood, taken at week 4, from a patient treated with tofacitinib. These receptors all stem from a human donor with alopecia areata.

The V gene is TRBV19, the J gene TRBJ2-5; 11 positions agree with TRBD2. The trim removed 3 bases at V and 2 bases at J, leaving 5 bases unmatched. In germline, CDR1 is LNHDA, CDR2 SQIVND (reference sequence). The CDR3 contains 16 residues. In DNA form, the CDR3 reads TGTGCCAGTAGTATCCATGGGACTAGCGGACAAGAGACCCAGTACTTC. Amino acid sequence: CASSIHGTSGQETQYF.

The V gene is TRBV30, the J gene TRBJ2-7; 10 bases match TRBD1. Trimming cost V 5 bases and J 6 bases; bases outside gene matches: 7. The CDR3 is 13 residues long. In germline, CDR1 is GTSNPN, CDR2 SVGIG (reference sequence). In nucleotides, the CDR3 is TGTGCCTGGGGGACAGGGGATTTGTCCGAGCAGTACTTC. As protein: CAWGTGDLSEQYF. Based on the CDR3 plus reference TRBV30 and TRBJ2-7, the full variable domain is SQTIHQWPATLVQPVGSPLSLECTVEGTSNPNLYWYRQAAGRGLQLLFYSVGIGQISSEVPQNLSASRPQDRQFILSSKKLLLSDSGFYLCAWGTGDLSEQYFGPGTRLTVT.

Remarks on this clone: This specimen includes other DNA sequences encoding the same CDR3. The genes are TRBV10-3 and TRBJ2-7; D ambiguous. Germline V gives CDR1 ENHRY, CDR2 SYGVKD. Trimming took off 3 bases at V and 1 base at J, with 4 bases between the two ends. CDR3 length equals 12 residues. Here the CDR3 reads CAISDSSYEQYF. The CDR3, as DNA: TGTGCCATCAGTGACAGTTCCTACGAGCAGTACTTC.

V usage is TRBV9 and J usage is TRBJ2-1; 8 bases align to TRBD2. CDR1 SGDLS and CDR2 YYNGEE come from the germline V gene. This CDR3 region has 15 residues. V trimming: 0 bases; J trimming: 2 bases; junction bases outside the gene matches: 1. The CDR3 DNA follows: TGTGCCAGCAGCGTAGTCGGGGGGGCCTACAATGAGCAGTTCTTC. Encoded protein: CASSVVGGAYNEQFF.

J is TRBJ2-7 and V is TRBV7-9, with D perhaps TRBD2 (5 bases). Trimming shortened V by 5 bases and J by 7 bases, and 15 bases separated the two germline ends. The CDR3 runs 13 residues. CDR1 SEHNR and CDR2 FQNEAQ come from the germline V gene (reference sequence). CDR3 sequence: CASSRIGLLEQYF. The DNA for the CDR3 is TGTGCCAGCAGCAGGATAGGACTGTTAGAGCAGTACTTC.

The chain is built from TRBV6-1 and TRBJ1-2; D gene uncertain. Germline CDR1 is MNHNS and CDR2 is SASEGT. Trimming took off 1 base at V and 6 bases at J, with 3 bases between the two ends. The CDR3 has 11 residues. In DNA form, the CDR3 reads TGTGCCAGCAGTGAAGACAATGGCTACACCTTC. It encodes CASSEDNGYTF.

The chain is built from TRBV4-1 and TRBJ2-1; D gene uncertain. Germline V gene lookup returns CDR1 MGHRA and CDR2 YSYEKL. This CDR3 region has 12 residues. The germline V and J ends were trimmed by 1 base and 9 bases, with 7 bases remaining between them. The CDR3 bases are TGCGCCAGCAGCCAAGTTACGGGTGAGCAGTTCTTC. Translation: CASSQVTGEQFF.

V gene TRBV25-1 combines with J gene TRBJ2-7; 7 bases align to TRBD1. J lost 1 base, V lost 4 bases, and 7 bases had no gene match. The CDR3 is 15 amino acids. The germline V gene has CDR1 MGHDK and CDR2 SYGVNS. The CDR3 loop reads CASSGRQGESYEQYF. Here the CDR3 DNA reads TGTGCCAGCAGTGGCAGACAGGGAGAGTCCTACGAGCAGTACTTC.

This clone was counted only a few times. The gene calls are TRBV4-1 and TRBJ2-7, with TRBD2 matching 10 bases. Losses at the gene ends were 3 bases for V and 4 bases for J; bases not matched to a gene: 6. This CDR3 is built from 15 residues. Germline V gives CDR1 MGHRA, CDR2 YSYEKL. CDR3: CASSHRLAGGYEQYF. As DNA, the CDR3 is TGCGCCAGCAGCCACCGACTAGCGGGTGGTTACGAGCAGTACTTC.

V usage is TRBV6-1 and J usage is TRBJ2-7; 7 bases are shared with TRBD1. This CDR3 spans 14 amino acids. From germline, CDR1 is MNHNS and CDR2 SASEGT. The ends lost 2 bases at V and 5 bases at J; junction bases unmatched: 6. The CDR3 nucleotides read TGTGCCAGCAGTGAATTAAACAGGGGCGACGAGCAGTACTTC. This translates into CASSELNRGDEQYF.

This clone was seen a few times. Other DNA variants within this sample encode the same CDR3. V and J are TRBV29-1 and TRBJ2-7; D is possibly TRBD2 (6 bases). The CDR3 consists of 13 residues. The germline V gene has CDR1 SQVTM and CDR2 ANQGSEA. The germline V and J ends were trimmed by 2 bases and 3 bases, with 11 bases remaining between them. CDR3 sequence reads: CSVEKEGNYEQYF. CDR3 nucleotide sequence: TGCAGCGTTGAAAAGGAGGGTAACTACGAGCAGTACTTC.

The genes are TRBV7-9 and TRBJ2-7; 11 bases map to TRBD1. The CDR3 loop spans 15 amino acids. Germline CDR1 reads SEHNR; CDR2 reads FQNEAQ (reference sequence). The V and J ends lost 5 bases and 2 bases, in that order; junction bases with no gene match: 5. Here the CDR3 DNA reads TGTGCCAGCAGCGCCGGACAGGGGGCCCCCTACGAGCAGTACTTC. This encodes CASSAGQGAPYEQYF.

The CDR3 loop is CASSHGRTEANYGYTF. The CDR3 DNA reads TGTGCCAGCAGCCACGGAAGAACAGAAGCTAACTATGGCTACACCTTC. The chain uses TRBV4-2 and TRBJ1-2, with no clear D. This CDR3 is 16 amino acids long. Per the germline V gene, CDR1 is LGHNA and CDR2 is YNFKEQ. Trimming left V 3 bases short and J 0 bases short, with 14 bases between.

This CDR3 reads CSVAGGYNEQFF. As DNA, the CDR3 is TGCAGCGTAGCGGGAGGCTACAATGAGCAGTTCTTC. The chain combines TRBV29-1 with TRBJ2-1; the match to TRBD2 covers 9 bases. CDR1 is SQVTM and CDR2 is ANQGSEA in the germline V gene. The CDR3 extends over 12 amino acids. The ends lost 6 bases at V and 3 bases at J; junction bases unmatched: 0.

This clone was picked up one time. The rearrangement uses TRBV30 and TRBJ2-3; D is possibly TRBD1 (5 bases). V lost 4 bases and J lost 1, with 9 bases in between. The germline gives CDR1 GTSNPN, CDR2 SVGIG (reference sequence). The CDR3 is made up of 13 amino acids. CDR3 sequence (DNA): TGTGCCTGGAACCCGACAGGCACAGATACGCAGTATTTT. Translated, it gives CAWNPTGTDTQYF.

This clone was found a few times. Distinct nucleotide sequences in the sample also encode this CDR3. In nucleotides, the CDR3 is TGTGCCAGCAGCTCGACTGATACGCAGTATTTT. Its protein product is CASSSTDTQYF. The rearrangement joins TRBV7-9 to TRBJ2-3, with D hard to call. Trimming took off 4 bases at V and 6 bases at J, with 5 bases between the two ends. CDR3 length equals 11 residues. Germline CDR1 SEHNR, CDR2 FQNEAQ (reference sequence). Based on the CDR3 plus reference TRBV7-9 and TRBJ2-3, the full variable domain is DTGVSQNPRHKITKRGQNVTFRCDPISEHNRLYWYRQTLGQGPEFLTYFQNEAQLEKSRLLSDRFSAERPKGSFSTLEIQRTEQGDSAMYLCASSSTDTQYFGPGTRLTVL.

A few counts support this clone. V usage is TRBV19 and J usage is TRBJ1-5; no firm D call. Between the trimmed V and J ends, which lost 9 bases and 0 bases, there was a span of 15 bases. This CDR3 contains 15 residues. Germline CDR1 reads LNHDA; CDR2 reads SQIVND (reference sequence). The CDR3 coding sequence is TGTGCCAGCGAGAGTCAAGGGCCTAGCAATCAGCCCCAGCATTTT. Translated: CASESQGPSNQPQHF.

The V gene is TRBV27, the J gene TRBJ2-4, with D possibly TRBD1 on 6 matching bases. The length of the CDR3 is 11 residues. Trimming left V 10 bases short and J 7 bases short, with 11 bases between. Germline V gene lookup returns CDR1 MNHEY and CDR2 SMNVEV (reference sequence). CDR3 nucleotide sequence: TGTGCCACCTATACAGGGAACATTCAGTACTTC. This sequence encodes CATYTGNIQYF.

The chain recombines TRBV10-2 with TRBJ2-3; TRBD2 agrees at 7 bases. This CDR3 is 14 amino acids long. The junction had 5 bases not matched to a gene; V was cut back by 8 bases and J by 0 bases. CDR1 and CDR2 from the germline V gene are WSHSY and SAAADI. Here the CDR3 reads CASRGLPSTDTQYF. In nucleotides, the CDR3 is TGCGCCAGCCGGGGACTACCGAGCACAGATACGCAGTATTTT.

The rearrangement uses TRBV11-2 and TRBJ1-3; D not certain. The CDR3 runs 16 residues. Germline CDR1 reads SGHAT; CDR2 reads FQNNGV. Trimming took off 1 base at V and 0 bases at J, with 10 bases between the two ends. The CDR3 is CASSLAVSFSGNTIYF. The CDR3 DNA is TGTGCCAGCAGCTTAGCAGTTAGTTTCTCTGGAAACACCATATATTTT.

V is TRBV30 and J is TRBJ2-3; 7 nucleotides line up with TRBD2. Germline assignment: CDR1 GTSNPN and CDR2 SVGIG (reference sequence). V shed 3 bases, J shed 2 bases, and the junction held 5 bases outside the gene matches. This CDR3 region has 14 residues. The CDR3 sequence: CAWRGLRNTDTQYF. DNA for the CDR3: TGTGCCTGGAGGGGACTAAGGAACACAGATACGCAGTATTTT.

The chain carries TRBV25-1 and TRBJ2-2; D may be TRBD1 (6 bases). CDR1 is MGHDK and CDR2 is SYGVNS in the germline V gene. V was shortened by 0 bases and J by 6 bases, with 14 bases between the two germline ends. CDR3 length: 16 residues. The DNA of the CDR3 is TGTGCCAGCAGTGAATATGGACAGTCTAGGGCCGGGGAGCTGTTTTTT. Translation: CASSEYGQSRAGELFF.

The V and J genes are TRBV7-9 and TRBJ1-1; unclear D gene. This CDR3 comprises 13 residues. Trimming removed 9 bases from V and 5 bases from J, with 16 bases in between. Germline assignment: CDR1 SEHNR and CDR2 FQNEAQ (reference sequence). CDR3 DNA: TGTGCCAGTACCTTAAACGAGAAAACTGAAGCTTTCTTT. It is translated as CASTLNEKTEAFF.

This sequence joins TRBV4-1 and TRBJ2-7; 7 nucleotides line up with TRBD2. The V and J ends lost 2 bases and 3 bases, in that order; junction bases with no gene match: 7. The CDR3 runs 15 residues. Per the germline V gene, CDR1 is MGHRA and CDR2 is YSYEKL. The CDR3 DNA reads as TGCGCCAGCAGCCAATCTATAAGCGGGGTCTACGAGCAGTACTTC. This translates into CASSQSISGVYEQYF.

This clone was detected once. The rearrangement links TRBV5-4 to TRBJ2-1; D gene ambiguous. Between the trimmed V and J ends, which lost 4 bases and 1 base, there was a span of 12 bases. This CDR3 is built from 15 residues. CDR1 and CDR2 (germline): SGHNT, YYREEE (reference sequence). Here the CDR3 reads CASSPRWGSYNEQFF. The CDR3 bases are TGTGCCAGCAGCCCTCGCTGGGGATCCTACAATGAGCAGTTCTTC.

The chain carries TRBV7-9 and TRBJ2-7; TRBD2 matches 8 bases. In germline, CDR1 is SEHNR, CDR2 FQNEAQ (reference sequence). The CDR3 has 15 residues. V dropped 6 bases and J dropped 0; count of bases not matched to a gene: 7. The CDR3 DNA follows: TGTGCCAGCAGTCCTGGCGGGGGGCCCTCCTACGAGCAGTACTTC. This encodes CASSPGGGPSYEQYF.